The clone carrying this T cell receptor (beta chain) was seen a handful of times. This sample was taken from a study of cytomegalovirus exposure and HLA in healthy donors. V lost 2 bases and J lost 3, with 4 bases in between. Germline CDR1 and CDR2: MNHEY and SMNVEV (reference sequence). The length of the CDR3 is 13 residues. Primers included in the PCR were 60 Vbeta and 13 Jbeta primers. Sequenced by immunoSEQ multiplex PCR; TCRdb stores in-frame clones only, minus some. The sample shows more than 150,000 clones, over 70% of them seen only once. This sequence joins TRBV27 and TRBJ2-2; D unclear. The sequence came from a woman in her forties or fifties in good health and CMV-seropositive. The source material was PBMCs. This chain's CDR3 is CASSLVDTGELFF. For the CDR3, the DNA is TGTGCCAGCAGTTTAGTAGACACCGGGGAGCTGTTTTTT.